Described below is a single TCR beta chain sequence and its context. J gave up 2 bases and V 4 bases, and 4 bases lay outside the gene matches. There are 14 residues in the CDR3. Germline CDR1 is KGHDR and CDR2 is SFDVKD. This sample stems from a study of blood T cell repertoires in COVID-19. Authors' data handling: Using reference gene primer amplification, nucleated cell counts were estimated. Produced via immunoSEQ multiplex PCR; TCRdb's table is partial and in-frame only. Clonal size and the V and J genes are those of that table, whereas D and trimming came from the DNA. The sample shows fewer than 250,000 clones, over 75% of them seen only once.

This receptor was obtained from a man aged 25-45 years in a cohort exposed to, infected with or recovered from COVID-19 (not recorded which). Sequenced input: PBMCs or T cells enriched from blood (not recorded which). This chain connects TRBV24-1 to TRBJ2-7; 7 bases line up with TRBD1. The CDR3 reads CATSERTGAYEQYF. CDR3 in DNA: TGTGCCACCAGTGAGCGGACAGGCGCCTACGAGCAGTACTTC.